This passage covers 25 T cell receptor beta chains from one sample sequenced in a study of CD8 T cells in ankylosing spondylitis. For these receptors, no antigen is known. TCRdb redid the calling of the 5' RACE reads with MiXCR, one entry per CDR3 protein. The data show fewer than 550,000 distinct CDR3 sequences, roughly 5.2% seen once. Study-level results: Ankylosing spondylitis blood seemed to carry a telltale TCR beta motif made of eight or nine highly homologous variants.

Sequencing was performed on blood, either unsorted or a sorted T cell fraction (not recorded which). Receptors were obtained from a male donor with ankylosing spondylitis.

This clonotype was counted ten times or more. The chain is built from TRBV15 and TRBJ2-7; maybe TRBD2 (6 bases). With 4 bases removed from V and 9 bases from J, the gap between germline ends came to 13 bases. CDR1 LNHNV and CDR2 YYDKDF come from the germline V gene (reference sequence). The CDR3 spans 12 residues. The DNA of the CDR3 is TGTGCCACCAGCACCCCCGGGACTTCGCAGTACTTC. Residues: CATSTPGTSQYF.

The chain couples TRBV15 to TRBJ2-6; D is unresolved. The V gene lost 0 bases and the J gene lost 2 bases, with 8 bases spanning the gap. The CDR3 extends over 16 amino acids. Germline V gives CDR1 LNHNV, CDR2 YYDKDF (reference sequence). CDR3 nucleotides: TGTGCCACCAGCAGAGATCGTTGGGCTGGGGCCAACGTCCTGACTTTC. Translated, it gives CATSRDRWAGANVLTF.

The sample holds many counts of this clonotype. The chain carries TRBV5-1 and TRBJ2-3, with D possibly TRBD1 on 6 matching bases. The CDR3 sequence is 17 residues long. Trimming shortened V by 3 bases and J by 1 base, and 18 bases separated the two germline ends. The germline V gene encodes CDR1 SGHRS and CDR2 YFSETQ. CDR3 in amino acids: CASSSWGPHRGTDTQYF. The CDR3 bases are TGCGCCAGCAGCTCTTGGGGGCCCCATCGGGGCACAGATACGCAGTATTTT. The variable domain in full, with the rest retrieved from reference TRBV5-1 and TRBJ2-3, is KAGVTQTPRYLIKTRGQQVTLSCSPISGHRSVSWYQQTPGQGLQFLFEYFSETQRNKGNFPGRFSGRQFSNSRSEMNVSTLELGDSALYLCASSSWGPHRGTDTQYFGPGTRLTVL.

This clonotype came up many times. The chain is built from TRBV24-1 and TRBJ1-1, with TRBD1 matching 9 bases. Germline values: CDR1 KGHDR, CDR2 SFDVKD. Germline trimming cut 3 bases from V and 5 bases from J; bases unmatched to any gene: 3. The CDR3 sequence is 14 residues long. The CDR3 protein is CATSDPDRGTEAFF. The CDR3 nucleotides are TGTGCCACCAGTGATCCGGACAGGGGAACTGAAGCTTTCTTT.

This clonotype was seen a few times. CDR3 region: CASSPKWEQFF. Here the CDR3 DNA reads TGTGCCAGCAGCCCGAAATGGGAGCAGTTCTTC. This chain connects TRBV7-9 to TRBJ2-1; no clear D gene. The CDR3 is 11 residues long. Trimming took 5 bases from V and 10 from J, leaving 9 bases between them. Germline V gives CDR1 SEHNR, CDR2 FQNEAQ (reference sequence).

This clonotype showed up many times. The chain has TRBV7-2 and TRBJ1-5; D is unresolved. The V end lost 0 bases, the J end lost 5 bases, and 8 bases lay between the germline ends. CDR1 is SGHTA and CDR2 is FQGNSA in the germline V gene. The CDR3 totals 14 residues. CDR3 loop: CASSLAWWDQPQHF. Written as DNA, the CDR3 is TGTGCCAGCAGCTTAGCATGGTGGGATCAGCCCCAGCATTTT.

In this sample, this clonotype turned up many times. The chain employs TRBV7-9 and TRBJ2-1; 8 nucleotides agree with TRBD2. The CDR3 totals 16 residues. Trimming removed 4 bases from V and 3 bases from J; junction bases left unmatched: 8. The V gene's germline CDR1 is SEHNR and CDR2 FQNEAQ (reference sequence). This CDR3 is CASSSTPGLVYNEQFF. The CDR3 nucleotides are TGTGCCAGCAGCTCCACTCCGGGACTAGTCTACAATGAGCAGTTCTTC.

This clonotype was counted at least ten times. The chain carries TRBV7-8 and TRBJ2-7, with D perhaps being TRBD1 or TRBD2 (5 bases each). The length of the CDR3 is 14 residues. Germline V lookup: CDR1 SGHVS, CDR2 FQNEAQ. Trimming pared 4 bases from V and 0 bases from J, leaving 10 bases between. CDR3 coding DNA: TGTGCCAGCAGCTACACGGGGACCTCCTACGAGCAGTACTTC. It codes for CASSYTGTSYEQYF.

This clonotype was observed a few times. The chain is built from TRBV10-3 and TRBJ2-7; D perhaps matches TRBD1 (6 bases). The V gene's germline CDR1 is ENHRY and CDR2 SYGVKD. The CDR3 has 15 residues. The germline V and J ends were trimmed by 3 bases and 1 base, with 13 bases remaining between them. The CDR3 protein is CAISDSRGRSYEQYF. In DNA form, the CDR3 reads TGTGCCATCAGTGACAGCAGGGGAAGGTCCTACGAGCAGTACTTC.

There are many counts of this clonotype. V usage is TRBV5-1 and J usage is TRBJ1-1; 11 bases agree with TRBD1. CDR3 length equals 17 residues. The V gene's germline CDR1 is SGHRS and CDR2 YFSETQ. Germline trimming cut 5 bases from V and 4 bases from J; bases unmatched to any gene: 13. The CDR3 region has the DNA TGCGCCAGCAGTAGGACAGGGGGCGCGGGTGGTGGCACTGAAGCTTTCTTT. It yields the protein CASSRTGGAGGGTEAFF.

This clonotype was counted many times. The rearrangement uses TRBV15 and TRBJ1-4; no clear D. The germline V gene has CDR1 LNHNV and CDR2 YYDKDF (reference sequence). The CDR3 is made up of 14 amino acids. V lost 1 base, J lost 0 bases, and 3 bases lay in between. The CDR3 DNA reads TGTGCCACCAGCAGAGTTGCAACTAATGAAAAACTGTTTTTT. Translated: CATSRVATNEKLFF. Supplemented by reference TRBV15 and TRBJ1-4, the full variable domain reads DAMVIQNPRYQVTQFGKPVTLSCSQTLNHNVMYWYQQKSSQAPKLLFHYYDKDFNNEADTPDNFQSRRPNTSFCFLDIRSPGLGDTAMYLCATSRVATNEKLFFGSGTQLSVL.

The CDR3 sequence: CSAGVGTNYGYTF. The CDR3 DNA sequence: TGCAGCGCCGGGGTCGGAACCAACTATGGCTACACCTTC. V is TRBV29-1 and J is TRBJ1-2, with no clear D. The germline gives CDR1 SQVTM, CDR2 ANQGSEA. This CDR3 contains 13 residues. Trimming stripped 7 bases from V and 2 bases from J, with 14 bases between.

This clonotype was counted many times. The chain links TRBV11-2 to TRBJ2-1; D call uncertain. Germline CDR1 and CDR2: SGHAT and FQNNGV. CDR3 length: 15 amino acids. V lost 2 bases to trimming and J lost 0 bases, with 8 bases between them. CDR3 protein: CASSLQDLSYNEQFF. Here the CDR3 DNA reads TGTGCCAGCAGCTTACAGGACCTCTCCTACAATGAGCAGTTCTTC.

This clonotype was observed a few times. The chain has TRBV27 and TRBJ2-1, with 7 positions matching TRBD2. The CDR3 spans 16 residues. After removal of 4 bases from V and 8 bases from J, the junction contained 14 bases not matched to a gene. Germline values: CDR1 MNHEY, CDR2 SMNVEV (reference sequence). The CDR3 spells CASSSPRESGLDEQFF. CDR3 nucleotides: TGTGCCAGCAGTTCCCCGCGGGAGAGCGGTTTGGATGAGCAGTTCTTC.

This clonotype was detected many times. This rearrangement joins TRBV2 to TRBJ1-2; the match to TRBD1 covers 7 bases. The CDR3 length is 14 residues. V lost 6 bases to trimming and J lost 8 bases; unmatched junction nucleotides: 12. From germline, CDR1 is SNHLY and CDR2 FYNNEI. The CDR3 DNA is TGTGCCAGCAGCCCAGGGGGTCAGGGCGACGGCTACACCTTC. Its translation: CASSPGGQGDGYTF.

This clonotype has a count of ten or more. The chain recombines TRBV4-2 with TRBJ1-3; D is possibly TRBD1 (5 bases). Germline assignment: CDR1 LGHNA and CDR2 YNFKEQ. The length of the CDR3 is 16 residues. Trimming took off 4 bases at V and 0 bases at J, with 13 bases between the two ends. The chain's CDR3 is CASSLNGALSGNTIYF. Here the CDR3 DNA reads TGTGCCAGCAGCCTCAACGGGGCCCTCTCTGGAAACACCATATATTTT.

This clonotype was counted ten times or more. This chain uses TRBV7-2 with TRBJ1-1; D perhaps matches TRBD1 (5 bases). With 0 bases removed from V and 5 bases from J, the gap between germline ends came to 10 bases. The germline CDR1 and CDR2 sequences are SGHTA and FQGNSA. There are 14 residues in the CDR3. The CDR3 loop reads CASSLASEGTEAFF. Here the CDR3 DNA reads TGTGCCAGCAGCTTAGCGTCAGAGGGGACTGAAGCTTTCTTT.

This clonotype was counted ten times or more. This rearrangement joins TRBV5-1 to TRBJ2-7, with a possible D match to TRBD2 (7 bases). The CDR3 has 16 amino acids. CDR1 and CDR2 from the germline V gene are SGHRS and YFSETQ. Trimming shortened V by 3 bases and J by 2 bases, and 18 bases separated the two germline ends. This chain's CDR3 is CASSSGGLADAYEQYF. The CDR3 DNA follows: TGCGCCAGCAGCTCTGGGGGGCTAGCGGACGCCTACGAGCAGTACTTC.

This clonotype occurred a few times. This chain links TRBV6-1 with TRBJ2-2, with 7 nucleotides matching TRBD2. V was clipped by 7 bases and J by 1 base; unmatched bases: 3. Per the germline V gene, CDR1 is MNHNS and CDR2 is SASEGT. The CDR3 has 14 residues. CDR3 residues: CASIASGNTGELFF. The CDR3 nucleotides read TGTGCCAGCATCGCTAGCGGGAACACCGGGGAGCTGTTTTTT.

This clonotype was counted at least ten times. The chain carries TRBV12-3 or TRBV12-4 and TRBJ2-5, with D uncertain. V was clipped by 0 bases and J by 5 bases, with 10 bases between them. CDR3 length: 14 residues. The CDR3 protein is CASSLAGSRETQYF. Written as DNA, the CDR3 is TGTGCCAGCAGTTTAGCGGGGTCCAGGGAGACCCAGTACTTC.

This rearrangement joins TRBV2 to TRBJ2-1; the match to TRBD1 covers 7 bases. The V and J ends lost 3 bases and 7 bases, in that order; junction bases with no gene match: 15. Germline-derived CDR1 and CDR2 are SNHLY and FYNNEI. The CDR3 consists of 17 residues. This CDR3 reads CASSEAQGVPLINEQFF. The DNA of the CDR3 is TGTGCCAGCAGTGAGGCGCAGGGGGTTCCTTTGATAAATGAGCAGTTCTTC.

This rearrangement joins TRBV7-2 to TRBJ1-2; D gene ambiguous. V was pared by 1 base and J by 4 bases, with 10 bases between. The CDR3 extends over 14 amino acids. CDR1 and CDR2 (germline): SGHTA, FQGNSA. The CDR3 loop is CASSLVGNTYGYTF. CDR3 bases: TGTGCCAGCAGCTTAGTGGGTAACACCTATGGCTACACCTTC.

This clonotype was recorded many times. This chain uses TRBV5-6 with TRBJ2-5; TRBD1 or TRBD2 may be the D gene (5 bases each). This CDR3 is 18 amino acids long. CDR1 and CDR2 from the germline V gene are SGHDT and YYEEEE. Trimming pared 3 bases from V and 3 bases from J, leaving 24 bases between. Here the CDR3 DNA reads TGTGCCAGCAGCTCCAGGGTGTATTTTGAAGGGACCAAAGAGACCCAGTACTTC. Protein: CASSSRVYFEGTKETQYF.

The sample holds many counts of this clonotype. CDR3 loop: CASRRQWPQGAQNTEAFF. CDR3 in DNA: TGTGCCAGCAGGCGACAATGGCCACAGGGGGCCCAGAACACTGAAGCTTTCTTT. The gene calls are TRBV6-2 or TRBV6-3 and TRBJ1-1; TRBD1 aligns across 9 bases. V dropped 6 bases and J dropped 1; count of bases not matched to a gene: 15. The CDR3 runs to 18 residues. CDR1 MNHEY and CDR2 SVGEGT come from the germline V gene.

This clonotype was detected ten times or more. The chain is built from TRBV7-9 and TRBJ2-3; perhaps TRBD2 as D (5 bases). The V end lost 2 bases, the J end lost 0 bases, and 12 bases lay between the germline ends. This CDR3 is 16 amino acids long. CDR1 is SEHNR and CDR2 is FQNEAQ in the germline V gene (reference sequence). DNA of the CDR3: TGTGCCAGCAGCTTAATGACGTGGGAGAGCACAGATACGCAGTATTTT. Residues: CASSLMTWESTDTQYF.